These 25 T cell receptor beta chains were sequenced from one sample in a study of cytomegalovirus exposure and HLA in healthy donors (TCRdb year 2017). Libraries were prepared through the immunoSEQ multiplex PCR assay. TCRdb's version of the immuneACCESS table is confined to in-frame rearrangements and falls short of the full clone set. An unresolved V gene accounts for under half of the shortfall where checked; the remainder is of unknown origin. Across this sample there are about 180,000 clones, with about 85% seen only once. The ten largest clones add up to 15% to 20% of the sample. The material sequenced was PBMCs. These TCRs come from a man between 18 and 35 years old in good health and CMV-seropositive.

Only a few counts were recorded for this clone. The V and J genes are TRBV19 and TRBJ1-1; 9 bases fit TRBD1. The CDR3 is 17 amino acids. After removal of 4 bases from V and 0 bases from J, the junction contained 9 bases not matched to a gene. Germline V lookup: CDR1 LNHDA, CDR2 SQIVND (reference sequence). In nucleotides, the CDR3 is TGTGCCAGTAGTAAGGGACAGGGTGGGGAAATGAACACTGAAGCTTTCTTT. Translation: CASSKGQGGEMNTEAFF.

The gene calls are TRBV28 and TRBJ1-2, with no clear D. Germline lookup yields CDR1 MDHEN and CDR2 SYDVKM. V lost 6 bases and J lost 6, with 11 bases in between. The CDR3 runs to 12 residues. The chain's CDR3 is CASSPHGDGYTF. The CDR3 DNA reads TGTGCCAGCAGCCCCCACGGGGATGGCTACACCTTC.

The chain recombines TRBV5-1 with TRBJ2-5; D may be TRBD2 (5 bases). Germline V gene sequence: CDR1 SGHRS, CDR2 YFSETQ. With 5 bases removed from V and 2 bases from J, the gap between germline ends came to 19 bases. The CDR3 consists of 16 residues. Here the CDR3 reads CASRSGPRALQETQYF. For the CDR3, the DNA is TGCGCCAGCAGATCAGGTCCGCGGGCCCTACAAGAGACCCAGTACTTC.

This clone showed up just once. The chain has TRBV27 and TRBJ2-5; D perhaps matches TRBD1 (6 bases). The CDR3 sequence is 15 residues long. Between the trimmed V and J ends, which lost 4 bases and 5 bases, there was a span of 17 bases. Germline loops: CDR1 MNHEY, CDR2 SMNVEV (reference sequence). For the CDR3, the DNA is TGTGCCAGCAGTTATACCCGTACAGGGTTGGAGACCCAGTACTTC. Amino acid sequence: CASSYTRTGLETQYF.

A few counts support this clone. The chain joins TRBV5-4 to TRBJ1-1; 7 bases match TRBD1. Germline loops: CDR1 SGHNT, CDR2 YYREEE (reference sequence). The ends lost 0 bases at V and 8 bases at J; junction bases unmatched: 4. The CDR3 consists of 13 residues. The CDR3 sequence is CASSLVQGTEAFF. The DNA for the CDR3 is TGTGCCAGCAGCTTGGTACAGGGGACCGAAGCTTTCTTT.

This clone showed up just once. V usage is TRBV29-1 and J usage is TRBJ1-1; 9 bases align to TRBD1. Per germline, CDR1 SQVTM and CDR2 ANQGSEA. The CDR3 is made up of 14 amino acids. V shed 6 bases and J 1 base; nucleotides not matched to a gene: 6. CDR3 nucleotides: TGCAGCGTAGCAAACAGGGGGCGGAACACTGAAGCTTTCTTT. Its protein product is CSVANRGRNTEAFF.

The chain joins TRBV11-2 to TRBJ2-3; 12 nucleotides match TRBD1. The ends lost 0 bases at V and 3 bases at J; junction bases unmatched: 4. The CDR3 runs 17 residues. Germline V CDR1 and CDR2: SGHAT, FQNNGV. CDR3 sequence reads: CASSLDGDRGRTDTQYF. DNA for the CDR3: TGTGCCAGCAGCTTAGATGGGGACAGGGGGCGTACAGATACGCAGTATTTT. The variable domain in full, completed from reference TRBV11-2 and TRBJ2-3, reads EAGVAQSPRYKIIEKRQSVAFWCNPISGHATLYWYQQILGQGPKLLIQFQNNGVVDDSQLPKDRFSAERLKGVDSTLKIQPAKLEDSAVYLCASSLDGDRGRTDTQYFGPGTRLTVL.

The chain couples TRBV28 to TRBJ2-2; perhaps TRBD2 as D (7 bases). Between the trimmed V and J ends, which lost 8 bases and 6 bases, there was a span of 13 bases. Germline lookup yields CDR1 MDHEN and CDR2 SYDVKM. The CDR3 length is 13 residues. DNA for the CDR3: TGTGCCAGCGGCATAGGGGGGGCCGGGGAGCTGTTTTTT. It codes for CASGIGGAGELFF.

V usage is TRBV7-9 and J usage is TRBJ1-3; the match to TRBD1 covers 10 bases. The germline gives CDR1 SEHNR, CDR2 FQNEAQ (reference sequence). The trim removed 5 bases at V and 10 bases at J, leaving 11 bases unmatched. This CDR3 has 15 amino acids. The CDR3 is CASSPQGTGVLTIYF. The CDR3 region has the DNA TGTGCCAGCAGCCCCCAGGGGACAGGGGTGCTGACCATATATTTT.

This clone was detected a few times. The chain carries TRBV28 and TRBJ2-7; 12 bases align to TRBD1. The CDR3 extends over 15 amino acids. With 5 bases clipped from V and 3 bases from J, the junction kept 5 bases outside the gene matches. Germline V lookup: CDR1 MDHEN, CDR2 SYDVKM. In DNA form, the CDR3 reads TGTGCCAGCAGTGTGGGACAGGGGGCATACTACGAGCAGTACTTC. Residues: CASSVGQGAYYEQYF.

The rearrangement links TRBV7-6 to TRBJ1-2, with 8 bases aligning to TRBD1. The trim removed 4 bases at V and 2 bases at J, leaving 12 bases unmatched. CDR3 length equals 17 residues. Germline V gives CDR1 SGHVS, CDR2 FNYEAQ. In DNA, the CDR3 is TGTGCCAGCAGCTCTGACCCGGGACAGGAGATAAACTATGGCTACACCTTC. It translates to CASSSDPGQEINYGYTF.

The genes are TRBV10-2 and TRBJ1-3, with D possibly TRBD1 on 6 matching bases. Per germline, CDR1 WSHSY and CDR2 SAAADI. The V end was cut by 10 bases, the J end by 1 base, with 26 bases between. This CDR3 is built from 18 residues. The CDR3 here is CATQSRIAGGHSGNTIYF. In DNA, the CDR3 is TGCGCCACCCAGAGCCGAATAGCGGGGGGACATTCTGGAAACACCATATATTTT.

The CDR3, as DNA: TGTGCCAGCATCCCTAGCGAGCAAGAGACCCAGTACTTC. Its translation: CASIPSEQETQYF. The chain couples TRBV7-2 to TRBJ2-5; a weak D match, TRBD2 (6 bases). The CDR3 covers 13 residues. The germline CDR1 and CDR2 sequences are SGHTA and FQGNSA. The V end lost 7 bases, the J end lost 2 bases, and 11 bases lay between the germline ends.

CDR3 bases: TGTGCCAGCAGCCAATCTGAAGGGACAGGTGCCTACGAGCAGTACTTC. Translating gives CASSQSEGTGAYEQYF. The rearrangement uses TRBV14 and TRBJ2-7, with 8 bases that match TRBD1. The J segment lost 2 bases and the V segment lost 2 bases, leaving 8 bases of the junction unmatched. Germline loops: CDR1 SGHDN, CDR2 FVKESK. This CDR3 has 16 amino acids.

The chain uses TRBV30 and TRBJ2-7, with D tentatively TRBD1 (6 bases). Germline assignment: CDR1 GTSNPN and CDR2 SVGIG (reference sequence). V lost 2 bases and J 13 bases, leaving 18 bases between the germline ends. This CDR3 has 12 residues. CDR3 loop: CAWSQNPGHSYF. The CDR3 region has the DNA TGTGCCTGGAGTCAAAATCCGGGACACTCATACTTC.

This sequence joins TRBV7-9 and TRBJ2-4; 12 nucleotides agree with TRBD1. The CDR3 is 15 amino acids. Germline CDR1 and CDR2: SEHNR and FQNEAQ (reference sequence). J was trimmed by 3 bases and V by 5 bases; bases with no gene match: 2. CDR3 loop: CASSGTGGFKNIQYF. The CDR3 DNA is TGTGCCAGCAGCGGGACAGGGGGCTTCAAAAACATTCAGTACTTC. The full variable domain, rest sourced from reference TRBV7-9 and TRBJ2-4, is DTGVSQNPRHKITKRGQNVTFRCDPISEHNRLYWYRQTLGQGPEFLTYFQNEAQLEKSRLLSDRFSAERPKGSFSTLEIQRTEQGDSAMYLCASSGTGGFKNIQYFGAGTRLSVL.

This chain joins TRBV4-1 and TRBJ2-7; 10 nucleotides match TRBD1. With V trimmed by 0 bases and J by 4 bases, 3 bases remained unmatched. The length of the CDR3 is 15 residues. The germline gives CDR1 MGHRA, CDR2 YSYEKL. Here the CDR3 DNA reads TGCGCCAGCAGCCAAGACCGGGACAGGGGATACGAGCAGTACTTC. This gives the protein CASSQDRDRGYEQYF.

The gene calls are TRBV6-6 and TRBJ1-1; 7 positions match TRBD1. The V gene end was trimmed by 0 bases and the J gene end by 3 bases; junction bases not matched to a gene: 7. The length of the CDR3 is 16 residues. In germline, CDR1 is MNHNY, CDR2 SVGAGI (reference sequence). The CDR3 DNA reads TGTGCCAGCAGTTACTCCGACAGGGTGTGGGACACTGAAGCTTTCTTT. Encoded protein: CASSYSDRVWDTEAFF.

V gene TRBV30 combines with J gene TRBJ2-5; tentatively, D is TRBD1 (6 bases). Trimming removed 5 bases from V and 1 base from J, with 14 bases in between. Germline lookup yields CDR1 GTSNPN and CDR2 SVGIG (reference sequence). The CDR3 is 14 residues long. CDR3 sequence: CAWSARGFQETQYF. The CDR3, as DNA: TGTGCCTGGTCGGCCAGGGGTTTCCAAGAGACCCAGTACTTC.

Points on this clone: A read error may produce the germline difference seen at one junction end. The rearrangement links TRBV7-7 to TRBJ2-2; D unresolved. This CDR3 has 13 residues. Germline CDR1 SSHAT, CDR2 FNYEAQ (reference sequence). As DNA, the CDR3 is TGTGCTAGCAGCTCATACTCGTCCGGGGAGCTGTTTTTT. Amino acid sequence: CASSSYSSGELFF.

The rearrangement uses TRBV5-4 and TRBJ1-6, with D possibly matching TRBD1 (6 bases). Germline V lookup: CDR1 SGHNT, CDR2 YYREEE (reference sequence). CDR3 size: 15 residues. Trimming shortened V by 4 bases and J by 7 bases, and 15 bases separated the two germline ends. CDR3 nucleotide sequence: TGTGCCAGCAGCATGAACAGGGTGAGGAATTCACCCCTCCACTTT. Encoded protein: CASSMNRVRNSPLHF.

The chain is built from TRBV6-5 and TRBJ2-1; D gene ambiguous. Germline CDR1 is MNHEY and CDR2 is SVGAGI. Trimming shortened V by 7 bases and J by 4 bases, and 5 bases separated the two germline ends. The CDR3 sequence is 11 residues long. The CDR3 loop is CASKEYNEQFF. DNA of the CDR3: TGTGCCAGCAAGGAGTACAATGAGCAGTTCTTC.

V usage is TRBV30 and J usage is TRBJ2-5; TRBD2 is a possible D gene (6 bases). Germline CDR1 GTSNPN, CDR2 SVGIG (reference sequence). The CDR3 loop spans 14 amino acids. The V and J ends lost 3 bases and 5 bases respectively, with 16 bases between them. The CDR3 loop is CAWREGPAEETQYF. The CDR3 nucleotides are TGTGCCTGGAGGGAGGGACCGGCGGAGGAGACCCAGTACTTC.

V usage is TRBV9 and J usage is TRBJ1-5, with D unresolved. The CDR3 spans 14 residues. Trimming pared 4 bases from V and 3 bases from J, leaving 11 bases between. Germline V lookup: CDR1 SGDLS, CDR2 YYNGEE. The CDR3 protein is CASSPSAINQPQHF. As DNA, the CDR3 is TGTGCCAGCAGCCCCTCAGCGATCAATCAGCCCCAGCATTTT.

The chain couples TRBV7-8 to TRBJ1-2, with 7 bases aligning to TRBD1. Germline-derived CDR1 and CDR2 are SGHVS and FQNEAQ. The V segment lost 3 bases and the J segment 5 bases; nucleotides outside the gene matches: 9. The CDR3 is 15 residues long. The DNA of the CDR3 is TGTGCCAGCAGCTTCGGGACAGTGGGGGCTTATGGCTACACCTTC. It is translated as CASSFGTVGAYGYTF.